These 6 T cell receptor beta chains came from one sample sequenced in a study of technical replicates of blood from a few donors (dated by TCRdb to 2015 to 2018). Library preparation was by the immunoSEQ multiplex PCR assay. TCRdb carries this immuneACCESS record with in-frame sequences only. Its versions omit some clonotypes, under half of them owing to an unresolved V gene in the studies checked, with the rest unexplained. Across this sample there are about 83,000 clones, with around 90% seen only once. The ten largest clonotypes hold approximately 0.25% of the sample. The sample comprised T cells isolated from PBMCs. Receptor source: a human donor in good health.

V gene TRBV5-1 combines with J gene TRBJ1-1; tentatively, D is TRBD1 (6 bases). This CDR3 region has 13 residues. V was shortened by 4 bases and J by 1 base, with 8 bases between the two germline ends. Germline lookup yields CDR1 SGHRS and CDR2 YFSETQ. The CDR3 loop reads CASSKDRNTEAFF. As DNA, the CDR3 is TGCGCCAGCAGCAAGGACAGGAACACTGAAGCTTTCTTT. Supplemented by reference TRBV5-1 and TRBJ1-1, the full variable domain reads KAGVTQTPRYLIKTRGQQVTLSCSPISGHRSVSWYQQTPGQGLQFLFEYFSETQRNKGNFPGRFSGRQFSNSRSEMNVSTLELGDSALYLCASSKDRNTEAFFGQGTRLTVV.

This sequence joins TRBV15 and TRBJ2-1; TRBD2 aligns across 14 bases. V shed 1 base and J 9 bases; nucleotides not matched to a gene: 5. The germline V gene encodes CDR1 LNHNV and CDR2 YYDKDF (reference sequence). The CDR3 consists of 16 residues. In nucleotides, the CDR3 is TGTGCCACCAGCAGAGCAGGACTAGCGGGGGGCGGTGAGCAGTTCTTC. Its protein product is CATSRAGLAGGGEQFF.

The rearrangement joins TRBV25-1 to TRBJ1-5; tentatively, D is TRBD1 (5 bases). Germline loops: CDR1 MGHDK, CDR2 SYGVNS. This CDR3 contains 13 residues. The ends were cut back, 6 bases at V and 4 bases at J, with 10 bases in the middle. This CDR3 reads CASRGRGNQPQHF. In nucleotides, the CDR3 is TGTGCCAGCAGGGGGAGGGGAAATCAGCCCCAGCATTTT.

This rearrangement joins TRBV28 to TRBJ1-2; a possible D gene is TRBD1 (5 bases). Per germline, CDR1 MDHEN and CDR2 SYDVKM. The V gene lost 4 bases and the J gene lost 8 bases, with 17 bases spanning the gap. This CDR3 has 14 residues. In DNA, the CDR3 is TGTGCCAGCAGTTCAGGAACCGGGACTAACGGCTACACCTTC. As protein: CASSSGTGTNGYTF.

The rearrangement uses TRBV6-5 and TRBJ2-1; tentative D call: TRBD2 (5 bases). The CDR3 spans 14 residues. Looked up from germline, CDR1 is MNHEY and CDR2 is SVGAGI. Deletions cut 0 bases from V and 15 bases from J, with 18 bases between. This CDR3 reads CASSYSGVLGLRFF. The CDR3, as DNA: TGTGCCAGCAGTTACTCGGGAGTGCTGGGTCTTCGGTTCTTC.

V and J are TRBV19 and TRBJ2-7, with TRBD1 as a possible D gene (6 bases). Germline values: CDR1 LNHDA, CDR2 SQIVND (reference sequence). V dropped 5 bases and J dropped 3 bases, with 11 bases sitting between them. CDR3 length equals 13 residues. Here the CDR3 reads CASSLTDSYEQYF. The CDR3 region has the DNA TGTGCCAGTAGTCTAACGGACAGCTACGAGCAGTACTTC.